This TCR beta chain derives from a study of PD-1 blockade in classical Hodgkin lymphoma. Each patient's relapse followed autologous stem cell transplantation, and brentuximab vedotin exposure varied. From thawed PBMCs, CD8+ T cells were isolated by magnetic negative selection. This CDR3 is 13 amino acids long. V was shortened by 7 bases and J by 0 bases, with 11 bases between the two germline ends. Germline CDR1 and CDR2: SGHNT and YYREEE (reference sequence). Assay used: immunoSEQ multiplex PCR; TCRdb lists only in-frame clones, some missing. Among 25,000 to 30,000 clones listed, around 88% were seen once.

V usage is TRBV5-4 and J usage is TRBJ2-7; D possibly corresponds to TRBD2 (5 bases). Sample: CD8+ T cells from blood, taken at baseline. The receptor comes from a human donor with classical Hodgkin lymphoma. The CDR3 DNA follows: TGTGCCAGCGGACGGGGAGTCTCCTACGAGCAGTACTTC. Translation: CASGRGVSYEQYF.